A single sample gave rise to the 24 T cell receptor beta chains below, sequenced in a study of CD8+ T cells in alopecia areata. Treatment: oral pan-JAK inhibitor, 5-10 mg twice daily. In each case, RNA was isolated and then reverse transcribed into cDNA as the sequencing template. Produced via immunoSEQ multiplex PCR; TCRdb's table is partial and in-frame only. The sample has about 190,000 clones; about three fifths are singletons. Sample: CD4+ T cells sorted from blood, taken at week 24, from a patient treated with tofacitinib. The receptors come from a human donor with alopecia areata.

The chain recombines TRBV30 with TRBJ1-1; D is uncertain. Germline loops: CDR1 GTSNPN, CDR2 SVGIG (reference sequence). This CDR3 comprises 11 residues. The CDR3 DNA reads TGTGTGGGAAAATTTAACACTGAAGCTTTCTTT. It is translated as CVGKFNTEAFF.

The chain carries TRBV29-1 and TRBJ1-1, with D perhaps matching TRBD1 (5 bases). The V gene lost 5 bases and the J gene lost 5 bases, with 9 bases spanning the gap. Per germline, CDR1 SQVTM and CDR2 ANQGSEA. The CDR3 totals 11 residues. Here the CDR3 reads CSVRGPTEAFF. In DNA form, the CDR3 reads TGCAGCGTTAGGGGACCTACTGAAGCTTTCTTT.

The chain couples TRBV2 to TRBJ1-3; a possible D gene is TRBD1 (6 bases). CDR3 length: 13 residues. The V end lost 4 bases, the J end lost 2 bases, and 6 bases lay between the germline ends. Germline values: CDR1 SNHLY, CDR2 FYNNEI. CDR3 in DNA: TGTGCCAGCAGTGGGACAGCTGGAAACACCATATATTTT. It translates to CASSGTAGNTIYF.

The table lists this clone with a few counts. The chain has TRBV30 and TRBJ1-3; 8 nucleotides line up with TRBD1. CDR3 size: 13 residues. From germline, CDR1 is GTSNPN and CDR2 SVGIG (reference sequence). V was clipped by 6 bases and J by 1 base; unmatched bases: 2. This CDR3 reads CACGTGSGNTIYF. In DNA, the CDR3 is TGTGCCTGCGGGACAGGTTCTGGAAACACCATATATTTT.

CDR3 nucleotides: TGTGCCAGCAGTGAACTACCGGGGCCGGGTGAGCAGTTCTTC. Its protein is CASSELPGPGEQFF. The chain uses TRBV6-1 and TRBJ2-1; the D call may be TRBD1 or TRBD2 (5 bases each). The CDR3 runs 14 residues. The V and J ends lost 2 bases and 9 bases respectively, with 14 bases between them. Germline CDR1 reads MNHNS; CDR2 reads SASEGT.

J is TRBJ1-2 and V is TRBV27, with 11 bases identical to TRBD1. Germline V CDR1 and CDR2: MNHEY, SMNVEV (reference sequence). The J segment lost 5 bases and the V segment lost 5 bases, leaving 7 bases of the junction unmatched. This CDR3 region has 15 residues. CDR3 region: CASSPAGTGGYGYTF. The CDR3 region has the DNA TGTGCCAGCAGTCCCGCCGGGACAGGGGGATATGGCTACACCTTC.

This clone was counted between two and nine times. This chain connects TRBV27 to TRBJ1-2; D unclear. The CDR3 contains 14 residues. V lost 8 bases and J lost 2, with 15 bases in between. Germline-derived CDR1 and CDR2 are MNHEY and SMNVEV (reference sequence). Here the CDR3 DNA reads TGTGCCAGCGGCAGTATTGTTTCCAACTATGGCTACACCTTC. Amino acids: CASGSIVSNYGYTF.

This clone has only a few counts. The gene calls are TRBV30 and TRBJ1-5; TRBD1 agrees at 7 bases. Germline loops: CDR1 GTSNPN, CDR2 SVGIG (reference sequence). After removal of 0 bases from V and 4 bases from J, the junction contained 3 bases not matched to a gene. The CDR3 is 14 residues long. The DNA for the CDR3 is TGTGCCTGGAGTGTGCCAGGGGGTAATCAGCCCCAGCATTTT. As protein: CAWSVPGGNQPQHF. The whole variable domain, filled in from reference TRBV30 and TRBJ1-5, reads SQTIHQWPATLVQPVGSPLSLECTVEGTSNPNLYWYRQAAGRGLQLLFYSVGIGQISSEVPQNLSASRPQDRQFILSSKKLLLSDSGFYLCAWSVPGGNQPQHFGDGTRLSIL.

The rearrangement joins TRBV5-6 to TRBJ2-7; D remains ambiguous. CDR1 SGHDT and CDR2 YYEEEE come from the germline V gene. The CDR3 extends over 12 amino acids. Trimming left V 0 bases short and J 3 bases short, with 4 bases between. CDR3 DNA sequence: TGTGCCAGCAGCTTGGTGGGCTACGAGCAGTACTTC. Translation gives CASSLVGYEQYF.

This clone was counted only a few times. The CDR3 reads CASGTTTGPPASQYF. The CDR3 region has the DNA TGTGCTAGTGGCACGACGACAGGGCCCCCCGCGAGCCAGTATTTT. The V and J genes are TRBV12-5 and TRBJ2-3; 7 positions match TRBD1. Trimming took 6 bases from V and 12 from J; bases not matched to a gene: 18. Germline V CDR1 and CDR2: LGHNT, FRNRAP. The CDR3 runs to 15 residues.

This chain uses TRBV18 with TRBJ2-5; unclear D gene. CDR3 length: 13 amino acids. Germline V gene lookup returns CDR1 KGHSH and CDR2 LQKENI. Trimming left V 6 bases short and J 1 base short, with 9 bases between. Here the CDR3 DNA reads TGTGCCAGCTCCCAACTTCCCCAAGAGACCCAGTACTTC. It encodes CASSQLPQETQYF.

The CDR3 coding sequence is TGTGCCAGCAGTCCCCCAGGGAGGACAGAGGGCTACACCTTC. Translation: CASSPPGRTEGYTF. The V call is TRBV28, the J call TRBJ1-2; a possible D gene is TRBD1 (6 bases). Between the trimmed V and J ends, which lost 5 bases and 8 bases, there was a span of 18 bases. CDR3 length equals 14 residues. The V gene's germline CDR1 is MDHEN and CDR2 SYDVKM.

The V and J genes are TRBV30 and TRBJ2-1; 7 bases align to TRBD2. The germline CDR1 and CDR2 sequences are GTSNPN and SVGIG (reference sequence). V trimming: 0 bases; J trimming: 3 bases; junction bases outside the gene matches: 5. CDR3 length equals 15 residues. CDR3: CAWSVGRGNYNEQFF. The CDR3 DNA reads TGTGCCTGGAGTGTAGGGCGGGGGAACTACAATGAGCAGTTCTTC. The full variable domain, rest sourced from reference TRBV30 and TRBJ2-1, is SQTIHQWPATLVQPVGSPLSLECTVEGTSNPNLYWYRQAAGRGLQLLFYSVGIGQISSEVPQNLSASRPQDRQFILSSKKLLLSDSGFYLCAWSVGRGNYNEQFFGPGTRLTVL.

The genes are TRBV7-8 and TRBJ2-2; TRBD1 is a possible D gene (6 bases). Germline V CDR1 and CDR2: SGHVS, FQNEAQ. V gave up 5 bases and J gave up 5 bases, with 9 bases separating them. This CDR3 is 13 amino acids long. CDR3 sequence: CASSEGGTGELFF. The DNA for the CDR3 is TGTGCCAGCAGCGAAGGGGGAACCGGGGAGCTGTTTTTT.

A single count supports this clone. The chain has TRBV30 and TRBJ1-6; D is undetermined. CDR1 and CDR2 (germline): GTSNPN, SVGIG (reference sequence). This CDR3 contains 15 residues. V lost 0 bases, J lost 7 bases, and 13 bases lay in between. CDR3 in amino acids: CAWSVMGSLNSPLHF. CDR3 bases: TGTGCCTGGAGTGTAATGGGCTCCCTAAATTCACCCCTCCACTTT.

A few counts support this clone. The chain is built from TRBV6-1 and TRBJ2-5, with a weak D call TRBD2 (5 bases). There are 14 residues in the CDR3. V was clipped by 7 bases and J by 5 bases, with 17 bases between them. Germline V lookup: CDR1 MNHNS, CDR2 SASEGT. The CDR3: CASMKSVTRETQYF. CDR3 in DNA: TGTGCCAGCATGAAGTCTGTAACTAGGGAGACCCAGTACTTC.

In its sample, this clone was seen many times. This sequence joins TRBV6-1 and TRBJ2-4; the D gene could be TRBD1 or TRBD2 (5 bases each). Germline V gene data show CDR1 as MNHNS and CDR2 as SASEGT. The CDR3 consists of 14 residues. Trimming pared 6 bases from V and 6 bases from J, leaving 15 bases between. CDR3 region: CASSPGTARNIQYF. DNA of the CDR3: TGTGCCAGCAGCCCTGGGACGGCGAGAAACATTCAGTACTTC.

This chain joins TRBV9 and TRBJ1-1, with TRBD1 matching 8 bases. This CDR3 region has 13 residues. Germline CDR1 is SGDLS and CDR2 is YYNGEE. After removal of 5 bases from V and 10 bases from J, the junction contained 10 bases not matched to a gene. The CDR3 is CASSTGQGMGAFF. The CDR3 DNA sequence: TGTGCCAGCAGTACTGGACAGGGAATGGGAGCTTTCTTT.

The chain links TRBV29-1 to TRBJ1-1; weak D call: TRBD1 (5 bases). The CDR3 extends over 15 amino acids. The V gene's germline CDR1 is SQVTM and CDR2 ANQGSEA. V lost 5 bases, J lost 3 bases, and 19 bases lay in between. The CDR3 DNA follows: TGCAGCGTTCTGAGCCGGCAGGGAATGGACACTGAAGCTTTCTTT. It codes for CSVLSRQGMDTEAFF.

The V and J genes are TRBV15 and TRBJ1-2; no firm D call. This CDR3 has 12 residues. Trimming pared 3 bases from V and 10 bases from J, leaving 12 bases between. The V gene's germline CDR1 is LNHNV and CDR2 YYDKDF (reference sequence). DNA of the CDR3: TGTGCCACCAGCAGGGGTGGTCGGTCCTACACCTTC. Translation: CATSRGGRSYTF. The variable domain in full, with the rest retrieved from reference TRBV15 and TRBJ1-2, is DAMVIQNPRYQVTQFGKPVTLSCSQTLNHNVMYWYQQKSSQAPKLLFHYYDKDFNNEADTPDNFQSRRPNTSFCFLDIRSPGLGDTAMYLCATSRGGRSYTFGSGTRLTVV.

This clone appeared a single time. The chain employs TRBV18 and TRBJ2-1; no definite D call. Trimming cost V 0 bases and J 8 bases, with 8 bases left between them. Germline CDR1 KGHSH, CDR2 LQKENI. CDR3 size: 13 residues. The CDR3 spells CASSPPSSDEQFF. The CDR3 bases are TGTGCCAGCTCACCACCTTCGAGCGATGAGCAGTTCTTC.

In the case of this clone: Other DNA sequences in the same sample also yield this CDR3. The chain links TRBV29-1 to TRBJ2-2; possibly TRBD1 or TRBD2 for D (5 bases each). The CDR3 is made up of 12 amino acids. V gave up 4 bases and J gave up 4 bases, with 7 bases separating them. Germline V lookup: CDR1 SQVTM, CDR2 ANQGSEA. This CDR3 reads CSVVGGTGELFF. The CDR3 DNA sequence: TGCAGCGTTGTTGGGGGCACCGGGGAGCTGTTTTTT.

J is TRBJ2-7 and V is TRBV2; TRBD1 matches at 9 bases. The CDR3 is 14 amino acids. Germline CDR1 is SNHLY and CDR2 is FYNNEI. The V and J ends lost 6 bases and 0 bases, in that order; junction bases with no gene match: 3. The CDR3 loop is CASRMTGGSYEQYF. The CDR3 DNA is TGTGCCAGCAGGATGACAGGGGGCTCCTACGAGCAGTACTTC.

CDR3 sequence reads: CAWSVRWGREKLFF. In DNA form, the CDR3 reads TGTGCCTGGAGTGTAAGGTGGGGCCGGGAAAAACTGTTTTTT. The chain links TRBV30 to TRBJ1-4, with a possible D match to TRBD1 (5 bases). The CDR3 length is 14 residues. V lost 0 bases to trimming and J lost 8 bases, with 13 bases between them. Germline V CDR1 and CDR2: GTSNPN, SVGIG (reference sequence). Drawing the rest from reference TRBV30 and TRBJ1-4, the complete variable domain is SQTIHQWPATLVQPVGSPLSLECTVEGTSNPNLYWYRQAAGRGLQLLFYSVGIGQISSEVPQNLSASRPQDRQFILSSKKLLLSDSGFYLCAWSVRWGREKLFFGSGTQLSVL.